These 3 T cell receptor beta chains came from one sample sequenced in a study of siplizumab effects on memory and regulatory T cells (dated by TCRdb to the late 2010s). Library creation used the immunoSEQ multiplex PCR assay. TCRdb carries this immuneACCESS record with in-frame sequences only. Its versions omit some clonotypes, under half of them owing to an unresolved V gene in the studies checked, with the rest unexplained. Present in this sample are some 100,000 clones, less than 95% of which were seen just once. Over 1% of the sample lies in the top ten. The sequenced sample consisted of non-Treg CD4+ T cells sorted from blood. The cell subset or site label on this specimen signifies: FACS-sorted unstimulated CD4+ non-regulatory T cells. All receptors come from a human donor in good health.

This clone was detected once. This chain joins TRBV28 and TRBJ1-1; D is undetermined. Per germline, CDR1 MDHEN and CDR2 SYDVKM. This CDR3 comprises 14 residues. Trimming took off 5 bases at V and 5 bases at J, with 15 bases between the two ends. CDR3 in amino acids: CASSPPKVGTEAFF. The DNA of the CDR3 is TGTGCCAGCAGTCCCCCAAAAGTAGGGACTGAAGCTTTCTTT.

The chain recombines TRBV4-2 with TRBJ1-6; unclear D gene. Trimming shortened V by 2 bases and J by 4 bases, and 15 bases separated the two germline ends. Germline V gives CDR1 LGHNA, CDR2 YNFKEQ. The CDR3 runs to 17 residues. CDR3 sequence (DNA): TGTGCCAGCAGCCAAAGCTTTAGGACGGGATATAATTCACCCCTCCACTTT. Translated, it gives CASSQSFRTGYNSPLHF.

V is TRBV6-1 and J is TRBJ2-7; the D is unclear. The CDR3 runs to 13 residues. Trimming cost V 4 bases and J 2 bases, with 9 bases left between them. CDR1 MNHNS and CDR2 SASEGT come from the germline V gene. CDR3 nucleotides: TGTGCCAGCAGTGGGGAAACGGCCTACGAGCAGTACTTC. Its translation is CASSGETAYEQYF.